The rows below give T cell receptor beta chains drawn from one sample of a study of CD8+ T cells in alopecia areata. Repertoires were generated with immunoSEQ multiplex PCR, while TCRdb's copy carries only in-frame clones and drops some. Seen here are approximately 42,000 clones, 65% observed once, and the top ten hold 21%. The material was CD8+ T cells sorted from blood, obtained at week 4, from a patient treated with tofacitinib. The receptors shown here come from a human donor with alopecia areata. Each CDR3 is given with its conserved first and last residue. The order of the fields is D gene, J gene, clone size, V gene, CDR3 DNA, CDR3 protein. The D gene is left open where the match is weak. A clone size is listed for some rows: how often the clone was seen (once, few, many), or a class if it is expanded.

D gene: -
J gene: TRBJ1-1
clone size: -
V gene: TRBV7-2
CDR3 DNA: TGTGCCAGCAGCCCTGGGAAGGTGGCGAACACTGAAGCTTTCTTT
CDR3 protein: CASSPGKVANTEAFF

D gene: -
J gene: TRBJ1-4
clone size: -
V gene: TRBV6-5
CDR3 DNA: TGTGCCAGCAGTTACCCGGGATCAGATAATGAAAAACTGTTTTTT
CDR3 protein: CASSYPGSDNEKLFF

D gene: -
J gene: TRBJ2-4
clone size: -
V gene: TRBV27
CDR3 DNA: TGTGCCAGCAGTATAGGGGGGCCCCAAAACATTCAGTACTTC
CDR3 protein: CASSIGGPQNIQYF

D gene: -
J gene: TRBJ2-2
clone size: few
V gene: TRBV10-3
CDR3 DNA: TGTGCCATCAGTGAGCCCGATCGACTAGCCGGGGAGCTGTTTTTT
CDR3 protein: CAISEPDRLAGELFF

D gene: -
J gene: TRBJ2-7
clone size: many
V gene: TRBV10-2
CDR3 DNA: TGCGCCAGCAGTGATGACAGGGACTACTACGAGCAGTACTTC
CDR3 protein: CASSDDRDYYEQYF

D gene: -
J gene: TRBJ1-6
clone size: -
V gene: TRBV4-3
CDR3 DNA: TGCGCCAGCAGCCCAACTTTAGGAGGGGATAATTCACCCCTCCACTTT
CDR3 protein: CASSPTLGGDNSPLHF

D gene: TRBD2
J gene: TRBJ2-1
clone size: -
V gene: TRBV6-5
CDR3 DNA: TGTGCCAGCAGTACCTTAGCGGGGGAGCAGTTCTTC
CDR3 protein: CASSTLAGEQFF

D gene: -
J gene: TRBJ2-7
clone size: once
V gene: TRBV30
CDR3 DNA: TGTGCCTGGAGTGTACTTCGGGGGCGCGAGCAGTACTTC
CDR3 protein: CAWSVLRGREQYF

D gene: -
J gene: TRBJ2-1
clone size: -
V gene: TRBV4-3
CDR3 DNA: TGCGCCAGCAGCCAAGACAGCTACAATGAGCAGTTCTTC
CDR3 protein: CASSQDSYNEQFF

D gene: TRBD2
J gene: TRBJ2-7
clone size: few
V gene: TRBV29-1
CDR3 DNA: TGCAGCGTCCAGACCCGGGGGGAGTTCCCTTACGAGCAGTACTTC
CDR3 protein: CSVQTRGEFPYEQYF

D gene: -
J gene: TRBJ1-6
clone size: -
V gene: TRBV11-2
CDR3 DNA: TGTGCCAGCAGCCCCCCGCGGGGTTCACCCCTCCACTTT
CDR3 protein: CASSPPRGSPLHF

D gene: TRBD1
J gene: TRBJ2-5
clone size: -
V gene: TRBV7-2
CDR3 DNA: TGTGCCAGCAGCGACCAAGGACAGGGAAGGTCTCAAGAGACCCAGTACTTC
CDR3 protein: CASSDQGQGRSQETQYF

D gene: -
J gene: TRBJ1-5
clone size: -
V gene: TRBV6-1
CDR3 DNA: TGTGCCAGCAGTGAAGTCGGGAGGGGAAATAGCAATCAGCCCCAGCATTTT
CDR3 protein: CASSEVGRGNSNQPQHF

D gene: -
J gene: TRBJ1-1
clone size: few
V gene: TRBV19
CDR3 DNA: TGTGCCAGTAGTACCCACAGCGTTCCTGAAGCTTTCTTT
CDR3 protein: CASSTHSVPEAFF

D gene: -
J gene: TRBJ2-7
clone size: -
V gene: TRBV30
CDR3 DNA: TGTGCCTGGAGTCGGGGGAGCTACGAGCAGTACTTC
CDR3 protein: CAWSRGSYEQYF

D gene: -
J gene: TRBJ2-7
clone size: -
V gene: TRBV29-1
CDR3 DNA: TGCAGCGGGGACAATAGACGCTACGAGCAGTACTTC
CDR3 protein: CSGDNRRYEQYF

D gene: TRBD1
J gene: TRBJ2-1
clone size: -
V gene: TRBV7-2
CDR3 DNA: TGTGCCAGCAGCTTAGCACAGGGGGACAATGAGCAGTTCTTC
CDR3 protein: CASSLAQGDNEQFF

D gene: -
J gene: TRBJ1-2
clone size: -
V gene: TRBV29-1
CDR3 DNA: TGCAGCGTTGCTGGGACCAACTATGGCTACACCTTC
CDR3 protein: CSVAGTNYGYTF

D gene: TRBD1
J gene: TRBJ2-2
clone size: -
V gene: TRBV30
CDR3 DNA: TGTGCCTGGTTCCCAGGGGGCTACGGGGAGCTGTTTTTT
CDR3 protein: CAWFPGGYGELFF

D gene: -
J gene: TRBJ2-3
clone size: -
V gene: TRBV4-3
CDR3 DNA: TGCGCCAGCAGCCAAGAGAAGTCAACTAGCACAGATACGCAGTATTTT
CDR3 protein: CASSQEKSTSTDTQYF

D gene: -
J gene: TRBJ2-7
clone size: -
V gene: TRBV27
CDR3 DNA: TGTGCCAGCAGTTTCTCTTCGGGAGAGTTCCCCTACGAGCAGTACTTC
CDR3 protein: CASSFSSGEFPYEQYF

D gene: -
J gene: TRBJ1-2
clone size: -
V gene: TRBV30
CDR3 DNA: TGTGCCTGGAGTGTACCGCATGGCTACACCTTC
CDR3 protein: CAWSVPHGYTF

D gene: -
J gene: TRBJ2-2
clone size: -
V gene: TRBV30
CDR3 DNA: TGTGCCTGGAGCCTCACCCTCAACACCGGGGAGCTGTTTTTT
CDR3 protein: CAWSLTLNTGELFF

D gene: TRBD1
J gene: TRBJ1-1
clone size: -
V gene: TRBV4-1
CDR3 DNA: TGCGCCAGCAGCCATCCCACAGGGGGGAACACTGAAGCTTTCTTT
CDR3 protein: CASSHPTGGNTEAFF

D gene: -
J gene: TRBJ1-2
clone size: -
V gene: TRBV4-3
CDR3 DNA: TGCGCCAGCAGCCACATGGAGTCAGGGATTGCGGACTATGGCTACACCTTC
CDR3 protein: CASSHMESGIADYGYTF

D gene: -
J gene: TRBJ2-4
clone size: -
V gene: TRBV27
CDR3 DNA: TGTGCCAGCAGTCCGATAGGGGACATCACCAAAAACATTCAGTACTTC
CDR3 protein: CASSPIGDITKNIQYF

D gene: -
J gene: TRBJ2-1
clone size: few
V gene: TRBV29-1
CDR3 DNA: TGCAGCGTCCCGACAGGCAATGAGCAGTTCTTC
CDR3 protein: CSVPTGNEQFF

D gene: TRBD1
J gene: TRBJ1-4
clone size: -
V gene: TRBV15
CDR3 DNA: TGTGCCACCAGCATCCACCGACAGGGCGATGAAAAACTGTTTTTT
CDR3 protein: CATSIHRQGDEKLFF

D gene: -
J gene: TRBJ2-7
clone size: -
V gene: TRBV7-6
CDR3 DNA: TGTGCCAGCAGCCTCAGCAAGAGCTCCTACGAGCAGTACTTC
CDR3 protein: CASSLSKSSYEQYF

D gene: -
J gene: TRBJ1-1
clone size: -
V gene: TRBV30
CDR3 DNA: TGTGCCTGGAGCGCACAGCGGAACACTGAAGCTTTCTTT
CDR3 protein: CAWSAQRNTEAFF

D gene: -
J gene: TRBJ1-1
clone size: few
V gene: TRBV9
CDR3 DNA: TGTGCCAGCAGCGTAGTGGGCGAGGAAGCTTTCTTT
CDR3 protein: CASSVVGEEAFF

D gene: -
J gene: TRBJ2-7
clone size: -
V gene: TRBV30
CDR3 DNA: TGTGCCTGGAGTGTAGGCTCAGCCTACGAGCAGTACTTC
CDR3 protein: CAWSVGSAYEQYF

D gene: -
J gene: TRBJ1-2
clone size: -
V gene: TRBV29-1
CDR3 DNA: TGCAGCGCCGGGACGGAGACTAACTATGGCTACACCTTC
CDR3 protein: CSAGTETNYGYTF

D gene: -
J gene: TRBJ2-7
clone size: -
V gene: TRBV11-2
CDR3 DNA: TGTGCCAGCAGCGAGCCGGGACAACCGTGGCAGTACTTC
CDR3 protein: CASSEPGQPWQYF

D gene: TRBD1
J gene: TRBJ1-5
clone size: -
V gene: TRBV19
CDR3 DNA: TGTGCCAGTAGTCGGGACAGGGATTACCAGCCCCAGCATTTT
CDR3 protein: CASSRDRDYQPQHF

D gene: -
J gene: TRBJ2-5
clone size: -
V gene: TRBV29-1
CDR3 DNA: TGCAGCGTTGTGTCGCAGACCCAGTACTTC
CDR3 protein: CSVVSQTQYF

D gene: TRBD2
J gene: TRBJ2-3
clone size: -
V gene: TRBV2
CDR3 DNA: TGTGCCAGCTACGGACTAGCGGGCACAGATACGCAGTATTTT
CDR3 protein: CASYGLAGTDTQYF

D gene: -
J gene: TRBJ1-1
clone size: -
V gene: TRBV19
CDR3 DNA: TGTGCCAGTAGTAGCGACAGATCCGCTGAAGCTTTCTTT
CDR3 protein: CASSSDRSAEAFF

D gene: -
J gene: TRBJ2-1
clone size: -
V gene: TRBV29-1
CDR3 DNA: TGCAGCATCACCGAAGGAAATGAGCAGTTCTTC
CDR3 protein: CSITEGNEQFF

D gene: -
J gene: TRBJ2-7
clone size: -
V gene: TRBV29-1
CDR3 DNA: TGCAGCGTTGAAGTTTCGGGAAAGGGCTACGAGCAGTACTTC
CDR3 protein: CSVEVSGKGYEQYF

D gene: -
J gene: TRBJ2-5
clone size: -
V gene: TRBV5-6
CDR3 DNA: TGTGCCAGCAGCTTGCAGGGGAACCAAGAGACCCAGTACTTC
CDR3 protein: CASSLQGNQETQYF

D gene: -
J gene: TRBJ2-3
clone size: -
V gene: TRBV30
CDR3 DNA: TGTGCCTGGAGTGTACGGGGGACAGATACGCAGTATTTT
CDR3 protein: CAWSVRGTDTQYF

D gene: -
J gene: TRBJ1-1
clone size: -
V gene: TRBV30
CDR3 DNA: TGTGCCTGGAGTGTCGCAGGGAACACTGAAGCTTTCTTT
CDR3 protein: CAWSVAGNTEAFF

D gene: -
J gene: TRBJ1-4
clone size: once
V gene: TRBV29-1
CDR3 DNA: TGCAGCGTTGTGGGTGGGACTAATGAAAAACTGTTTTTT
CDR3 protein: CSVVGGTNEKLFF

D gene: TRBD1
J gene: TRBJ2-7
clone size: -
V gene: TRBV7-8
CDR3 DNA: TGTGCCAGCAGCTTAGCGACGACAGGGATTAGCAACGAGCAGTACTTC
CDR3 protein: CASSLATTGISNEQYF

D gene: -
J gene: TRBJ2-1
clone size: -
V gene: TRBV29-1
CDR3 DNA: TGCAGCGTTGAAGGGCAGGGGAAGGAAAATGAGCAGTTCTTC
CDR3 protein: CSVEGQGKENEQFF